This T cell receptor (beta chain) appears in the sequencing data of a study of post-analysis software for immune sequencing data (dated by TCRdb to between 2014 and 2016). For the study in its entirety: Relapsing-remitting, secondary progressive and progressive-relapsing multiple sclerosis were recorded as disease courses, and subtype annotation was lacking for some patients. The patient repertoires were compared against approximately ten previously published healthy control repertoires obtained from donors aged about 6 to 28 years. A subset of samples was prepared in parallel using single-end sample barcoding, then pooled and co-amplified after Illumina adapter ligation. The investigation overall reported the following: The multiple sclerosis patient group was slightly younger than the control group. Direct clustering with F measure showed strong co-clustering of samples prepared in the same batch, prompting a batch-effect correction. Patients showed significantly higher frequencies than controls for several TRBV segments, among them TRBV5-6, TRBV5-1 and TRBV20-1. Compared with controls, multiple sclerosis patients had significantly lower normalized Chao1 diversity, a finding suggesting substantial peripheral T-cell clonal expansion.

To demonstrate the VDJtools post-analysis software, the study profiled TCR beta repertoires from the peripheral blood of some 13 young patients with multiple sclerosis. The multiple sclerosis patients were children and adolescents between about 6 and 15 years of age. This clonotype showed up just a few times. This clone's antigen is unknown. No base quality information exists; no much larger clone differs at one position. V is cut by 4 bases and J by 5 bases, and the space between the germline ends is 13 bases. As encoded in the germline V gene, CDR1 is SGHRS while CDR2 is YFSETQ. There are 15 amino acids in the CDR3, from cysteine to phenylalanine inclusive. Only the CDR3 region is kept as DNA, spanning 45 bases read in frame from base 1. The library was generated by PCR. Sequencer: Illumina HiSeq 2500. To reduce PCR and sequencing biases, unique molecular identifiers were incorporated into the TCR beta cDNA libraries. Roughly 0.5 million cDNA molecules were obtained per 1 to 10 million input T cells, so each molecule approximated one T cell. Patient libraries were prepared and sequenced with the same protocol used for the earlier healthy control dataset. Within a given batch, samples were prepared together, multiplexed and sequenced on the same HiSeq lane. The paper's data handling went like this. MIGEC was used to process the raw barcoded reads, and molecular identifier groups with only a single read were discarded before consensus assembly and CDR3 extraction. Clonotype tables were post-analysed with VDJtools, and diversity was normalized by down-sampling all datasets to the smallest sample size. To correct batch-related cross-sample contamination, repertoire overlap clustering matched CDR3 amino acid sequences but not nucleotide sequences. The public reads were reanalyzed by TCRdb: fastp trimming at Q25, MiXCR alignment, in-frame beta chains only. Rows matching on CDR3 protein sequence are summarized as one entry with the most common DNA and genes. The authors' filters were not applied to this entry. Recorded for this sample are about 760,000 distinct CDR3 sequences; 25% to 30% of them occurred a single time. The ten top clones hold approximately 0.6% of the sample.

The sequence links TRBV5-1 to TRBJ1-6; TRBD1 is possibly the D segment (5 matching bases). The material sequenced was blood. The origin of this receptor is a girl aged 5 to 17 with multiple sclerosis. The sequenced DNA: TGCGCCAGCAGCCGGGGTCAGGGAAATAATTCACCCCTCCACTTT. The resulting protein is CASSRGQGNNSPLHF.